This T cell receptor (beta chain) was profiled in a study of regulatory T cells in long-lasting Graves disease. In building TCR beta libraries, iRepertoire HTBI primers were used together with Arm-PCR of CDR3 regions. Via MiXCR, TCRdb re-called the multiplex PCR reads, giving one row per CDR3 protein. The data show approximately 470,000 distinct CDR3 sequences, around 20% seen once. Specified time point: persistent/refractory GD, antithyroid drugs over 5 years with positive TRAb. Extracted RNA from PBMCs served as the source of the TCR library. EDTA tubes collected approximately 10 milliliters of peripheral blood. Germline-derived CDR1 and CDR2 are SGHRS and YFSETQ. The CDR3 loop spans 14 amino acids. At least ten counts were recorded for this clonotype. Mismatch with germline at one junction end may stem from a read error.

The V gene is TRBV5-1, the J gene TRBJ2-7; 10 nucleotides align to TRBD2. The sample consisted of peripheral blood mononuclear cells (PBMCs), taken when the disease was refractory, from a patient treated with antithyroid drugs. The TCR comes from a female donor with Graves disease. In nucleotides, the CDR3 is TGTGCCAGCAGTTCGGGACTAGCGTGGTACGAGCAGTACTTC. Its protein product is CASSSGLAWYEQYF. Combining the CDR3 with reference TRBV5-1 and TRBJ2-7 gives the whole variable domain KAGVTQTPRYLIKTRGQQVTLSCSPISGHRSVSWYQQTPGQGLQFLFEYFSETQRNKGNFPGRFSGRQFSNSRSEMNVSTLELGDSALYLCASSSGLAWYEQYFGPGTRLTVT.